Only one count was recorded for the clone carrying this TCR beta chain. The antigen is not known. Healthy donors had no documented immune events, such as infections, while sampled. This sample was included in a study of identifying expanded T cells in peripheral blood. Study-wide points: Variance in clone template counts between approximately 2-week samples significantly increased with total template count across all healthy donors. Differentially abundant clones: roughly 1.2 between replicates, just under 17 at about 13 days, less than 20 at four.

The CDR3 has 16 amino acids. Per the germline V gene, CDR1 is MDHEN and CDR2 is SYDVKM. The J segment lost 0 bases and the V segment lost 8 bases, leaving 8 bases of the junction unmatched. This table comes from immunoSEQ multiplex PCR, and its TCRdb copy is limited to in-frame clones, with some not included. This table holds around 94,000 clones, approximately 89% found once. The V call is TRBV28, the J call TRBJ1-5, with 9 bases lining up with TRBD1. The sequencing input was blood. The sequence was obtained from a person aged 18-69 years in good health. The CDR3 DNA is TGTGCCAGCGACTCCGGGACAGGGAATAGCAATCAGCCCCAGCATTTT. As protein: CASDSGTGNSNQPQHF.